One sample yielded the 6 T cell receptor beta chains listed below, sequenced in a study of cytomegalovirus exposure and HLA in healthy donors. Assay: immunoSEQ multiplex PCR; the TCRdb copy retains only in-frame clones and omits some. The sample yields approximately 300,000 clones, 86% seen once. The sample comprised PBMCs. These receptors came from a woman under 30 in good health and CMV-seronegative.

In DNA form, the CDR3 reads TGTGCCAGCAGCGCAACTAGCGGAGACAATGAGCAGTTCTTC. The encoded protein is CASSATSGDNEQFF. This chain joins TRBV2 and TRBJ2-1, with 8 bases that match TRBD2. V shed 6 bases and J 5 bases; nucleotides not matched to a gene: 6. The CDR3 loop spans 14 amino acids. CDR1 is SNHLY and CDR2 is FYNNEI in the germline V gene.

This clone was recorded once. The rearrangement links TRBV7-3 to TRBJ2-5; 8 bases align to TRBD2. This CDR3 spans 16 amino acids. V was pared by 5 bases and J by 5 bases, with 13 bases of the junction left unmatched. Germline CDR1 is SGHTA and CDR2 is FQGTGA. The CDR3 sequence is CASSEGLALGEETQYF. In DNA form, the CDR3 reads TGTGCCAGCAGCGAAGGACTAGCCCTAGGGGAGGAGACCCAGTACTTC.

The chain is built from TRBV2 and TRBJ2-7, with D possibly TRBD1 on 6 matching bases. V gave up 3 bases and J gave up 3 bases, with 12 bases separating them. Per germline, CDR1 SNHLY and CDR2 FYNNEI. CDR3 size: 14 residues. The CDR3 DNA sequence: TGTGCCAGCAGTGACCTGGACAGCTTCTACGAGCAGTACTTC. Translating it yields CASSDLDSFYEQYF.

V is TRBV2 and J is TRBJ2-1, with D possibly matching TRBD2 (6 bases). The germline V gene has CDR1 SNHLY and CDR2 FYNNEI. The CDR3 is 14 residues long. Trimming pared 0 bases from V and 7 bases from J, leaving 10 bases between. In DNA form, the CDR3 reads TGTGCCAGCAGTGAAGCTGCCGGAGGGAATGAGCAGTTCTTC. It yields the protein CASSEAAGGNEQFF.

This clone was observed a few times. This chain links TRBV7-3 with TRBJ1-1; 8 bases align to TRBD1. Trimming removed 4 bases from V and 2 bases from J; junction bases left unmatched: 3. Germline assignment: CDR1 SGHTA and CDR2 FQGTGA. The CDR3 consists of 14 residues. The DNA for the CDR3 is TGTGCCAGCAGCTCGGACAGGGCCAACACTGAAGCTTTCTTT. This sequence encodes CASSSDRANTEAFF. Looking up the rest from reference TRBV7-3 and TRBJ1-1 gives the full variable domain: GAGVSQTPSNKVTEKGKYVELRCDPISGHTALYWYRQSLGQGPEFLIYFQGTGAADDSGLPNDRFFAVRPEGSVSTLKIQRTERGDSAVYLCASSSDRANTEAFFGQGTRLTVV.

The chain carries TRBV27 and TRBJ1-1; TRBD1 aligns across 9 bases. Germline trimming cut 6 bases from V and 3 bases from J; bases unmatched to any gene: 11. Germline V gene data show CDR1 as MNHEY and CDR2 as SMNVEV (reference sequence). The CDR3 is made up of 16 amino acids. Here the CDR3 DNA reads TGTGCCAGCAGCCTCGGGACAGGGAGGGGGGACACTGAAGCTTTCTTT. Its protein is CASSLGTGRGDTEAFF.